This TCR beta chain emerged from a study of shared clonotypes between healthy human individuals. The V segment lost 6 bases and the J segment 4 bases; nucleotides outside the gene matches: 8. The CDR3 sequence is 14 residues long. Germline-derived CDR1 and CDR2 are MNHNS and SASEGT. The sequenced material, unsorted PBMC DNA, was run on ten immunoSEQ deep assay plates. This table comes from immunoSEQ multiplex PCR, and its TCRdb copy is limited to in-frame clones, with some not included. This table holds some 470,000 clones, 75% to 85% found once. Sequenced input: PBMCs. This chain connects TRBV6-1 to TRBJ1-2; 7 bases are a match to TRBD1. This receptor was taken from a woman between 40 and 55 years old in good health. Some clones in this sample may be carry-over from other donors' samples. The CDR3 region is CASRPTGSPYGYTF. The DNA for the CDR3 is TGTGCCAGCAGGCCGACAGGGAGCCCCTATGGCTACACCTTC.